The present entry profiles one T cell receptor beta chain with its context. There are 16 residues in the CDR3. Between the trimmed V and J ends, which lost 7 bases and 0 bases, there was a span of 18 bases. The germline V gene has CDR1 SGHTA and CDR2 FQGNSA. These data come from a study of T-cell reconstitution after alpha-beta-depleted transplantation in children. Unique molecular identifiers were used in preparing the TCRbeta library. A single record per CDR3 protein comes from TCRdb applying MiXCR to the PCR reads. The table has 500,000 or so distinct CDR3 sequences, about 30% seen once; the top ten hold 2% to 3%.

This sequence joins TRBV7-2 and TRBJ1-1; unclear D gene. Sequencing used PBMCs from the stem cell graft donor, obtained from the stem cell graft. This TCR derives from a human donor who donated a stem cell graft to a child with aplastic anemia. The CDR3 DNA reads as TGTGCCAGCACCTTTTCTTTCCGTAGGGTGAACACTGAAGCTTTCTTT. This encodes CASTFSFRRVNTEAFF.